What follows are 25 T cell receptor beta chains derived from one specimen sequenced in a study of blood T cell repertoires in COVID-19. Method: immunoSEQ multiplex PCR; TCRdb's copy keeps in-frame clones and lacks some. Found here are 250,000 to 350,000 clones, 70% to 90% of them singletons; the top ten hold 0.87%. Sequencing was carried out using peripheral blood. Receptors originate from a human donor with COVID-19, enrolled during active disease. The donor label of this sample is uncertain.

The V and J genes are TRBV4-3 and TRBJ2-1; TRBD2 agrees at 8 bases. Germline trimming cut 0 bases from V and 4 bases from J; bases unmatched to any gene: 5. Germline CDR1 reads LGHNA; CDR2 reads YSLEER. The CDR3 consists of 16 residues. CDR3 coding DNA: TGCGCCAGCAGCCAAGATATTAGCGGGACATACAATGAGCAGTTCTTC. Translated, it gives CASSQDISGTYNEQFF.

The rearrangement uses TRBV27 and TRBJ2-3; D ambiguous. Germline V gene sequence: CDR1 MNHEY, CDR2 SMNVEV (reference sequence). Trimming cost V 8 bases and J 7 bases, with 16 bases left between them. This CDR3 comprises 13 residues. DNA for the CDR3: TGTGCCAGCCGTAAGGAGTCAGTAAATACGCAGTATTTT. As protein: CASRKESVNTQYF.

CDR3 nucleotides: TGTGCCAGCGCGATGGGCGGGGGGCCTGGAAACACCATATATTTT. It translates to CASAMGGGPGNTIYF. The gene calls are TRBV6-6 and TRBJ1-3; the D gene is possibly TRBD1 (6 bases). The CDR3 is 15 residues long. The germline gives CDR1 MNHNY, CDR2 SVGAGI (reference sequence). V was clipped by 8 bases and J by 2 bases, with 16 bases between them.

The chain employs TRBV30 and TRBJ1-1, with 7 positions matching TRBD1. CDR1 and CDR2 from the germline V gene are GTSNPN and SVGIG (reference sequence). Trimming removed 0 bases from V and 6 bases from J; junction bases left unmatched: 7. CDR3 length: 14 residues. CDR3 sequence reads: CAWSVRGRPPEAFF. The CDR3 DNA sequence: TGTGCCTGGAGTGTTAGGGGGCGACCCCCTGAAGCTTTCTTT.

This clone has only a few counts. This rearrangement joins TRBV6-1 to TRBJ1-3, with D maybe TRBD1 (5 bases). This CDR3 region has 15 residues. V lost 2 bases and J 0 bases, leaving 8 bases between the germline ends. Germline loops: CDR1 MNHNS, CDR2 SASEGT. In nucleotides, the CDR3 is TGTGCCAGCAGTGAATCAGGGCGCTCTGGAAACACCATATATTTT. Translating gives CASSESGRSGNTIYF.

The rearrangement links TRBV19 to TRBJ2-1; 9 bases line up with TRBD2. Unmatched junction bases numbered 12, after V lost 5 bases and J lost 7 bases. Germline V lookup: CDR1 LNHDA, CDR2 SQIVND (reference sequence). The CDR3 consists of 16 residues. CDR3 DNA: TGTGCCAGTAGTCCCGAGGTAGCGGGAGTGTCAAATGAGCAGTTCTTC. Encoded protein: CASSPEVAGVSNEQFF.

The chain uses TRBV19 and TRBJ1-4, with D perhaps matching TRBD1 (5 bases). CDR3 length equals 16 residues. Germline CDR1 is LNHDA and CDR2 is SQIVND (reference sequence). V lost 3 bases and J lost 5, with 16 bases in between. The CDR3 nucleotides read TGTGCCAGTAGTATTCTCACAGGCGCAGGAAATGAAAAACTGTTTTTT. This encodes CASSILTGAGNEKLFF.

This sequence joins TRBV10-3 and TRBJ1-2; D call uncertain. V gave up 3 bases and J gave up 6 bases, with 8 bases separating them. Per the germline V gene, CDR1 is ENHRY and CDR2 is SYGVKD. This CDR3 is 12 amino acids long. CDR3 nucleotide sequence: TGTGCCATCAGTGAAGCCAGGCATGGCTACACCTTC. Protein product: CAISEARHGYTF.

This clone came up a few times. The chain employs TRBV28 and TRBJ1-6; D perhaps matches TRBD1 (6 bases). Germline CDR1 MDHEN, CDR2 SYDVKM. V was trimmed by 6 bases and J by 14 bases, leaving 20 bases between them. CDR3 size: 14 residues. CDR3 DNA sequence: TGTGCCAGCAGAGCATCGGGGGGGCGGTTTACCCTCCACTTT. Its translation is CASRASGGRFTLHF.

Note on this clone: At the DNA level, this CDR3 is encoded by other sequences in the same sample as well. The chain has TRBV5-1 and TRBJ1-1, with D unresolved. The CDR3 has 13 residues. The germline CDR1 and CDR2 sequences are SGHRS and YFSETQ. Trimming took off 4 bases at V and 0 bases at J, with 7 bases between the two ends. The CDR3 DNA is TGCGCCAGCAGCCTACAGATGAACACTGAAGCTTTCTTT. Protein: CASSLQMNTEAFF.

This chain connects TRBV3-1 (or the pseudogene TRBV3-2) to TRBJ2-3; the D gene is possibly TRBD2 (6 bases). With 3 bases removed from V and 4 bases from J, the gap between germline ends came to 11 bases. The germline CDR1 and CDR2 sequences are LGHDT and YNNKEL (reference sequence). CDR3 length: 14 residues. CDR3 DNA sequence: TGTGCCAGCAGCCACGGGGGAGTCCCAGATACGCAGTATTTT. Translation gives CASSHGGVPDTQYF.

This chain uses TRBV19 with TRBJ2-5; D perhaps matches TRBD1 (6 bases). Germline CDR1 and CDR2: LNHDA and SQIVND (reference sequence). This CDR3 has 16 amino acids. V was cut by 5 bases and J by 5 bases, with 21 bases left in between. The CDR3: CASSVLGDKAWETQYF. The CDR3 bases are TGTGCCAGTAGTGTGCTCGGGGACAAGGCATGGGAGACCCAGTACTTC.

The chain joins TRBV4-3 to TRBJ2-7; TRBD2 matches 7 bases. The CDR3 extends over 16 amino acids. J lost 3 bases, V lost 3 bases, and 11 bases had no gene match. Germline values: CDR1 LGHNA, CDR2 YSLEER. This chain's CDR3 is CASSQGLGGSFYEQYF. CDR3 in DNA: TGCGCCAGCAGCCAGGGGTTAGGCGGGAGCTTCTACGAGCAGTACTTC.

The gene calls are TRBV7-9 and TRBJ2-1; 7 bases align to TRBD2. The CDR3 runs to 14 residues. The trim removed 5 bases at V and 5 bases at J, leaving 6 bases unmatched. Germline V lookup: CDR1 SEHNR, CDR2 FQNEAQ (reference sequence). The CDR3 region is CASSQSLAHNEQFF. CDR3 coding DNA: TGTGCCAGCAGCCAATCACTAGCGCACAATGAGCAGTTCTTC.

The J gene is TRBJ1-1, the V gene TRBV7-9; D remains unclear. The CDR3 runs to 15 residues. Between the trimmed V and J ends, which lost 5 bases and 1 base, there was a span of 14 bases. The germline V gene has CDR1 SEHNR and CDR2 FQNEAQ (reference sequence). In nucleotides, the CDR3 is TGTGCCAGCAGCCTCTCCAGGTCCGAGAACACTGAAGCTTTCTTT. It encodes CASSLSRSENTEAFF.

The DNA for the CDR3 is TGTGCCAGTAGCCCGGGACAGGGGGCAAGAGAGACCCAGTACTTC. Translated, it gives CASSPGQGARETQYF. The chain employs TRBV19 and TRBJ2-5, with TRBD1 identical over 12 bases. Trimming removed 6 bases from V and 4 bases from J; junction bases left unmatched: 6. Per germline, CDR1 LNHDA and CDR2 SQIVND (reference sequence). The CDR3 covers 15 residues.

The CDR3 is CATNRGQPEKLFF. DNA of the CDR3: TGTGCCACCAACAGGGGGCAGCCTGAAAAACTGTTTTTT. The chain couples TRBV2 to TRBJ1-4, with 9 bases lining up with TRBD1. CDR3 length: 13 amino acids. V trimming: 10 bases; J trimming: 7 bases; junction bases outside the gene matches: 7. The germline V gene encodes CDR1 SNHLY and CDR2 FYNNEI.

CDR3 in amino acids: CASSMGQEYEKLFF. The CDR3 region has the DNA TGTGCCAGTAGTATGGGACAGGAGTATGAAAAACTGTTTTTT. The chain recombines TRBV19 with TRBJ1-4; 8 bases fit TRBD1. This CDR3 has 14 residues. Unmatched junction bases numbered 3, after V lost 3 bases and J lost 6 bases. CDR1 and CDR2 (germline): LNHDA, SQIVND (reference sequence).

There are a few counts of this clone. The chain joins TRBV12-1 to TRBJ1-5; TRBD1, the table's D call, lacks a check against the DNA. TRBV12-1 is flagged as a pseudogene. The CDR3 extends over 19 amino acids. DNA for the CDR3: TGTGCCAGCAGCTTTGGGGGACAGGGAGTTGTTTACGGCTATCAGCCCCAGCATTTT. Translation: CASSFGGQGVVYGYQPQHF.

V gene TRBV27 combines with J gene TRBJ2-7, with 10 bases aligning to TRBD2. V shed 5 bases, J shed 0 bases, and the junction held 19 bases outside the gene matches. The CDR3 sequence is 20 residues long. Germline V gene data show CDR1 as MNHEY and CDR2 as SMNVEV (reference sequence). For the CDR3, the DNA is TGTGCCAGCAGTCCCCATGGTCGGGGTTCACTAGCGGGAACCTCCTACGAGCAGTACTTC. Translated: CASSPHGRGSLAGTSYEQYF.

V and J are TRBV12-3 or TRBV12-4 and TRBJ1-2; D is ambiguous. This CDR3 contains 11 residues. V lost 0 bases, J lost 10 bases, and 6 bases lay in between. The chain's CDR3 is CASSLALYYTF. The CDR3, as DNA: TGTGCCAGCAGTTTAGCCCTCTACTACACCTTC.

In regard to this clone: This specimen includes other DNA sequences encoding the same CDR3. The chain is built from TRBV6-5 and TRBJ1-5; TRBD1 might be the D (6 bases). Looked up from germline, CDR1 is MNHEY and CDR2 is SVGAGI. V lost 5 bases and J lost 4, with 9 bases in between. The CDR3 spans 13 residues. CDR3 sequence (DNA): TGTGCCAGCAGTCCTGACAGGAATCAGCCCCAGCATTTT. Translation gives CASSPDRNQPQHF.

This chain connects TRBV19 to TRBJ1-1; D remains unclear. CDR3 length equals 15 residues. Trimming pared 8 bases from V and 1 base from J, leaving 17 bases between. The germline gives CDR1 LNHDA, CDR2 SQIVND (reference sequence). DNA of the CDR3: TGTGCCAGTGGTTCCCTCGGAGTAAAGAACACTGAAGCTTTCTTT. It translates to CASGSLGVKNTEAFF. Together with reference TRBV19 and TRBJ1-1, the CDR3 gives the full variable domain: DGGITQSPKYLFRKEGQNVTLSCEQNLNHDAMYWYRQDPGQGLRLIYYSQIVNDFQKGDIAEGYSVSREKKESFPLTVTSAQKNPTAFYLCASGSLGVKNTEAFFGQGTRLTVV.

J is TRBJ2-3 and V is TRBV6-5; a weak D match, TRBD1 (6 bases). CDR1 MNHEY and CDR2 SVGAGI come from the germline V gene. The CDR3 consists of 14 residues. V was trimmed by 6 bases and J by 2 bases, leaving 12 bases between them. Written as DNA, the CDR3 is TGTGCCAGCAGCGATGGACAGATCACAGATACGCAGTATTTT. It is translated as CASSDGQITDTQYF.

This clone has only one observation. The V and J genes are TRBV9 and TRBJ2-5; 7 nucleotides align to TRBD1. This CDR3 is 15 amino acids long. The ends lost 0 bases at V and 5 bases at J; junction bases unmatched: 7. Germline V CDR1 and CDR2: SGDLS, YYNGEE. CDR3 coding DNA: TGTGCCAGCAGCGTAGGGGGGACAGTATGGGAGACCCAGTACTTC. Encoded protein: CASSVGGTVWETQYF.